This TCR beta chain was sequenced during a study of CD8+CD57+ T cells in acquired aplastic anemia. This clonotype was detected only once. Its antigen remains unidentified. Patients picked for sequencing had shown CD8+CD57+ cell expansion detected by flow cytometry. The diagnosis in all patients was severe acquired aplastic anemia. The study, taken as a whole, reports: Patients versus controls showed no significant CD8+ Simpson's diversity difference. Between patients and controls, approximately 29 CD8+ CDR3 sequences were found in common.

TCR beta VDJ combinations and CDR3 sequences were profiled from genomic DNA. TCRdb reprocessed the reads via MiXCR and lists one record per CDR3 protein. The repertoire holds 170,000 or so distinct CDR3 sequences, with around 63% as singletons. Trimming removed 3 bases from V and 2 bases from J; junction bases left unmatched: 12. CDR3 length: 16 amino acids. CDR1 and CDR2 (germline): DFQATT, SNEGSKA (reference sequence). The clonotype originates from a human donor with aplastic anemia. Source material: sorted CD4+, CD8+, or CD8+CD57+ T cells (not recorded which) from PBMCs. This chain connects TRBV20-1 to TRBJ1-1; 7 bases line up with TRBD1. The CDR3 bases are TGCAGTGCTAGGGTTCGGTCAGGGGGTCTCAACACTGAAGCTTTCTTT. Its translation: CSARVRSGGLNTEAFF.